The sequence of this TCR beta chain was determined in a study of breast tumors, draining lymph nodes, adjacent tissues. General observations from the study: Tumor T cell lymph node origin was a supported hypothesis, not proven. Tumors had less TCR diversity than lymph nodes, more than nontumor tissue. Findings are consistent with lymph node origin and intratumoral expansion of most tumor T cells.

Germline assignment: CDR1 LNHNV and CDR2 YYDKDF (reference sequence). The CDR3 extends over 13 amino acids. The germline V and J ends were trimmed by 4 bases and 7 bases, with 14 bases remaining between them. Using its own MiXCR run on the multiplex PCR reads, TCRdb lists one record per CDR3 protein. The sample lists more than 85,000 distinct CDR3 sequences, roughly 20% occurring once. Samples came from axillary lymph nodes draining the breast cancer. This clonotype has ten or more counts. Its specificity is unknown. The J gene is TRBJ2-7, the V gene TRBV15; TRBD2 might be the D (5 bases). This clonotype was obtained from a female donor with breast cancer. Some clones in this sample may be carry-over from other donors' samples. Source material: axillary lymph node tissue. The CDR3 loop reads CATSIFAGEEQYF. The CDR3 DNA reads TGTGCCACCAGCATCTTCGCGGGCGAGGAGCAGTACTTC.